Sequencing of this T cell receptor beta chain was carried out in a study of control samples from healthy donors and cancer patients. Trimming shortened V by 3 bases and J by 2 bases, and 8 bases separated the two germline ends. CDR3 length: 14 residues. Germline lookup yields CDR1 MNHEY and CDR2 SMNVEV (reference sequence). Sequencing was performed with immunoSEQ multiplex PCR; in TCRdb, only in-frame clones are kept and a portion is missing. The repertoire has under 7,500 clones, more than 65% of them found once; the top ten carry about 30%. Sequenced input: PBMCs. This receptor was taken from a man between 65 and 79 years old with lung cancer. The V gene is TRBV27, the J gene TRBJ2-1, with no clear D. CDR3 coding DNA: TGTGCCAGCAGTTTCCAGCCAGCCTACAATGAGCAGTTCTTC. Translation: CASSFQPAYNEQFF.